Presented here are 18 T cell receptor beta chains from one specimen sequenced in a study of T cells in tumors after PD-1 blockade. Produced via immunoSEQ multiplex PCR; TCRdb's table is partial and in-frame only. The data hold under 50,000 clones, with under 85% observed a single time. The material sequenced was PBMCs, taken before anti-PD-1 therapy. The receptors originated from a human donor with advanced basal cell or squamous cell carcinoma (not recorded which).

This chain uses TRBV7-9 with TRBJ2-3, with D possibly matching TRBD1 (5 bases). V dropped 2 bases and J dropped 4 bases, with 7 bases sitting between them. Germline lookup yields CDR1 SEHNR and CDR2 FQNEAQ (reference sequence). The length of the CDR3 is 13 residues. The CDR3 DNA sequence: TGTGCCAGCAGCTTAATGACAGCAGATACGCAGTATTTT. Its protein product is CASSLMTADTQYF.

The V and J genes are TRBV7-2 and TRBJ1-1; no clear D gene. Germline lookup yields CDR1 SGHTA and CDR2 FQGNSA. Trimming pared 0 bases from V and 0 bases from J, leaving 8 bases between. This CDR3 contains 15 residues. CDR3 in DNA: TGTGCCAGCAGCTTAGCAGGAGCTATGAACACTGAAGCTTTCTTT. As protein: CASSLAGAMNTEAFF.

The rearrangement joins TRBV6-1 to TRBJ1-2, with 11 bases lining up with TRBD1. CDR1 MNHNS and CDR2 SASEGT come from the germline V gene. This CDR3 contains 15 residues. V dropped 1 base and J dropped 7; count of bases not matched to a gene: 5. The CDR3 here is CASSEVAGQGGGYTF. The CDR3 coding sequence is TGTGCCAGCAGTGAAGTGGCGGGACAGGGGGGTGGCTACACCTTC.

The chain recombines TRBV27 with TRBJ1-1, with a possible D match to TRBD1 (5 bases). The length of the CDR3 is 13 residues. Germline V gives CDR1 MNHEY, CDR2 SMNVEV (reference sequence). Trimming stripped 2 bases from V and 4 bases from J, with 8 bases between. The CDR3 sequence: CASSLQGFTEAFF. The CDR3 nucleotides read TGTGCCAGCAGTTTACAGGGTTTCACTGAAGCTTTCTTT.

Of note for this clone: Additional DNA sequences in this sample encode the identical CDR3. The V and J genes are TRBV9 and TRBJ1-5, with D possibly being TRBD1 (6 bases). CDR1 is SGDLS, CDR2 YYNGEE, per germline. CDR3 length: 15 amino acids. The V end lost 1 base, the J end lost 7 bases, and 15 bases lay between the germline ends. This chain's CDR3 is CASSVSGGAGQPQHF. In nucleotides, the CDR3 is TGTGCCAGCAGCGTATCGGGGGGCGCGGGGCAGCCCCAGCATTTT.

The V and J genes are TRBV19 and TRBJ1-1; possible D gene TRBD1, 5 bases. V lost 9 bases to trimming and J lost 0 bases, with 8 bases between them. Germline CDR1 LNHDA, CDR2 SQIVND (reference sequence). This CDR3 has 12 residues. The CDR3 here is CASREMNTEAFF. CDR3 DNA: TGTGCCAGCAGGGAAATGAACACTGAAGCTTTCTTT. The entire variable domain, with the rest obtained from reference TRBV19 and TRBJ1-1, is as follows: DGGITQSPKYLFRKEGQNVTLSCEQNLNHDAMYWYRQDPGQGLRLIYYSQIVNDFQKGDIAEGYSVSREKKESFPLTVTSAQKNPTAFYLCASREMNTEAFFGQGTRLTVV.

J is TRBJ1-1 and V is TRBV24-1, with no clear D. Looked up from germline, CDR1 is KGHDR and CDR2 is SFDVKD. The CDR3 is 8 amino acids. The V gene lost 9 bases and the J gene lost 8 bases, with 3 bases spanning the gap. CDR3 amino acids: CATQEAFF. The CDR3 nucleotides are TGTGCCACCCAAGAAGCTTTCTTT.

The V and J genes are TRBV11-3 and TRBJ2-5; tentative D call: TRBD2 (6 bases). V gave up 2 bases and J gave up 2 bases, with 9 bases separating them. The CDR3 length is 14 residues. The V gene's germline CDR1 is SGHNT and CDR2 YENEEA. CDR3: CASSLQGGQETQYF. The CDR3 DNA sequence: TGTGCCAGCAGCTTACAAGGAGGGCAAGAGACCCAGTACTTC.

CDR3: CASSPPDNTIYF. The CDR3 nucleotides are TGTGCCAGCAGCCCACCTGATAATACCATATATTTT. The chain is built from TRBV7-9 and TRBJ1-3; D call uncertain. V was cut by 5 bases and J by 10 bases, with 12 bases left in between. Germline loops: CDR1 SEHNR, CDR2 FQNEAQ (reference sequence). The CDR3 is 12 residues long.

The chain is built from TRBV7-9 and TRBJ1-6, with D possibly matching TRBD1 (5 bases). Germline CDR1 reads SEHNR; CDR2 reads FQNEAQ (reference sequence). Trimming pared 3 bases from V and 5 bases from J, leaving 14 bases between. The CDR3 has 16 residues. This CDR3 reads CASSLRRGEDNSPLHF. In DNA, the CDR3 is TGTGCCAGCAGCTTGAGGAGGGGTGAGGATAATTCACCCCTCCACTTT.

The genes are TRBV2 and TRBJ2-5; 8 positions agree with TRBD1. The V segment lost 10 bases and the J segment 5 bases; nucleotides outside the gene matches: 12. Germline CDR1 SNHLY, CDR2 FYNNEI. This CDR3 region has 14 residues. CDR3 amino acids: CANKRQGLGETQYF. The CDR3, as DNA: TGTGCCAATAAGAGACAGGGGTTGGGGGAGACCCAGTACTTC.

The rearrangement uses TRBV24-1 and TRBJ2-3; D is possibly TRBD1 (5 bases). The germline V and J ends were trimmed by 2 bases and 3 bases, with 11 bases remaining between them. CDR3 length: 15 residues. CDR1 and CDR2 (germline): KGHDR, SFDVKD. CDR3 residues: CATSDYQGSTDTQYF. CDR3 nucleotide sequence: TGTGCCACCAGTGATTACCAGGGATCAACAGATACGCAGTATTTT.

The chain joins TRBV5-6 to TRBJ2-6, with a possible D match to TRBD1 (6 bases). Between the trimmed V and J ends, which lost 4 bases and 2 bases, there was a span of 16 bases. Germline CDR1 and CDR2: SGHDT and YYEEEE. This CDR3 comprises 17 residues. DNA for the CDR3: TGTGCCAGCAGCGGCAGGGGCCCCATCACTGGGGCCAACGTCCTGACTTTC. Translated, it gives CASSGRGPITGANVLTF.

The rearrangement links TRBV7-2 to TRBJ2-3, with TRBD2 as a possible D gene (6 bases). The CDR3 extends over 15 amino acids. Trimming took 5 bases from V and 8 from J, leaving 20 bases between them. Germline V gene sequence: CDR1 SGHTA, CDR2 FQGNSA. The CDR3 is CASSPPGLQSSTQYF. The CDR3 DNA reads TGTGCCAGCAGCCCACCGGGACTCCAAAGTAGTACGCAGTATTTT.

The chain links TRBV9 to TRBJ2-1; D ambiguous. Germline CDR1 reads SGDLS; CDR2 reads YYNGEE. Trimming left V 2 bases short and J 5 bases short, with 11 bases between. The CDR3 is 14 residues long. DNA for the CDR3: TGTGCCAGCAGCGTGTATTTTGGAGACAATGAGCAGTTCTTC. Its translation is CASSVYFGDNEQFF.

The V call is TRBV6-5, the J call TRBJ2-2; D is unclear. The CDR3 contains 15 residues. V was trimmed by 6 bases and J by 3 bases, leaving 14 bases between them. Germline V gene lookup returns CDR1 MNHEY and CDR2 SVGAGI. CDR3 DNA sequence: TGTGCCAGCAGCGGAACGGCTCTTTACACCGGGGAGCTGTTTTTT. Amino acids: CASSGTALYTGELFF.

The rearrangement joins TRBV6-5 to TRBJ2-3; tentative D call: TRBD1 (6 bases). Germline V gene data show CDR1 as MNHEY and CDR2 as SVGAGI. The V and J ends lost 6 bases and 13 bases respectively, with 17 bases between them. This CDR3 spans 12 amino acids. The CDR3 DNA is TGTGCCAGCAGGACCGGGACACAGGTGGAGTATTTT. It yields the protein CASRTGTQVEYF.

Comments on this clone: This may come from a read error, since a much larger clone is one base off. The sample carries other DNA sequences with the same CDR3. V and J are TRBV15 and TRBJ2-1; 9 positions agree with TRBD2. CDR3 length: 15 residues. Per germline, CDR1 LNHNV and CDR2 YYDKDF (reference sequence). The CDR3 DNA is TGTGCCACCAGTAGAGCGTCTAGCGGGAACAATGAGCAGTTCTTC. Encoded protein: CATSRASSGNNEQFF.